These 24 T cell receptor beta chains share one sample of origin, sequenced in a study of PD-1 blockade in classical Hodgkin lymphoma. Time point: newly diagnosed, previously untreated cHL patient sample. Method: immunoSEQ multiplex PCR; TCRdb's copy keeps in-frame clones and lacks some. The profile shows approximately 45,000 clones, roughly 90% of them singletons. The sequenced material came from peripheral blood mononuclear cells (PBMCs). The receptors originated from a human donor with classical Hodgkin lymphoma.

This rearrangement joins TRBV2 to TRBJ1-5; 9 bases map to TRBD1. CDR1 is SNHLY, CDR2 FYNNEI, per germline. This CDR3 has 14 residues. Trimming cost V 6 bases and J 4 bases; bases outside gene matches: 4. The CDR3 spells CASSDDRGNQPQHF. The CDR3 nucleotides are TGTGCCAGCAGCGACGACAGGGGGAATCAGCCCCAGCATTTT.

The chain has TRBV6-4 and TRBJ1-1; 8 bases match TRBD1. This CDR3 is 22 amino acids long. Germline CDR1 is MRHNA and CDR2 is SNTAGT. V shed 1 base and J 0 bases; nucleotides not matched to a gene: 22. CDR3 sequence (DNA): TGTGCCAGCAGTGACTACGGTCTGGGACAGGCTAACCGCTATGGTGTGAACACTGAAGCTTTCTTT. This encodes CASSDYGLGQANRYGVNTEAFF.

CDR3 sequence: CASSPSGSDTQYF. The CDR3 DNA reads TGTGCCAGCTCACCGAGCGGGAGTGATACGCAGTATTTT. This chain uses TRBV18 with TRBJ2-3, with TRBD2 identical over 8 bases. Per the germline V gene, CDR1 is KGHSH and CDR2 is LQKENI. V gave up 3 bases and J gave up 6 bases; unmatched junction bases: 2. This CDR3 is built from 13 residues.

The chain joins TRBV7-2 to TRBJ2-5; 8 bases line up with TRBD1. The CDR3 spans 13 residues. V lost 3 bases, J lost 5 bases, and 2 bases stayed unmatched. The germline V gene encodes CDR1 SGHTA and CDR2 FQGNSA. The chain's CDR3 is CASSLRDRETQYF. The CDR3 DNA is TGTGCCAGCAGCTTGCGGGACAGGGAGACCCAGTACTTC.

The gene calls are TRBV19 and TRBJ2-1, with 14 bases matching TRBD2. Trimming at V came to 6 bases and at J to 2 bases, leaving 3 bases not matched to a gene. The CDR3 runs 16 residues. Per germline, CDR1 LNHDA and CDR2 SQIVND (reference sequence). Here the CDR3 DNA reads TGTGCCAGTAGGGGGACTAGCGGGAGACCCTACAATGAGCAGTTCTTC. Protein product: CASRGTSGRPYNEQFF.

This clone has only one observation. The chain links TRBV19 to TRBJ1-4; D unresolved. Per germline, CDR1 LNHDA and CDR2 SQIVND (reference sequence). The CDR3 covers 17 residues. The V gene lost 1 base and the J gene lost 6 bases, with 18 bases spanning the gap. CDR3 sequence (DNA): TGTGCCAGTAGTATAGGGTTACGTGGCAAGGAAGATGAAAAACTGTTTTTT. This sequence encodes CASSIGLRGKEDEKLFF.

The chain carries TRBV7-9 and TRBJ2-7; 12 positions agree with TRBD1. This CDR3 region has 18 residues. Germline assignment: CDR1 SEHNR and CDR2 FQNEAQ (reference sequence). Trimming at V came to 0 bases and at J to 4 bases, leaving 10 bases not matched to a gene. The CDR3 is CASSLAGTGGPTAYEQYF. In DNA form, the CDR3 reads TGTGCCAGCAGCTTAGCCGGGACAGGGGGCCCAACGGCTTACGAGCAGTACTTC.

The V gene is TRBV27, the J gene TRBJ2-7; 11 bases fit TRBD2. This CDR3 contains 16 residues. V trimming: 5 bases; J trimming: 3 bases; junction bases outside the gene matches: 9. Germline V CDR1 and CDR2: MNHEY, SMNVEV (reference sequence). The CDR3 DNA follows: TGTGCCAGCAGTCCATCTAGCGGGAGGAATCTCTACGAGCAGTACTTC. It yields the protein CASSPSSGRNLYEQYF.

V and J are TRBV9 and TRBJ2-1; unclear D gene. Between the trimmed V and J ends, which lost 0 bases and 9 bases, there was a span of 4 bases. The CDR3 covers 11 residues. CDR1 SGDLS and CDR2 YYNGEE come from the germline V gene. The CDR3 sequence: CASSVASEQFF. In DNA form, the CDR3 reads TGTGCCAGCAGCGTAGCCAGTGAGCAGTTCTTC.

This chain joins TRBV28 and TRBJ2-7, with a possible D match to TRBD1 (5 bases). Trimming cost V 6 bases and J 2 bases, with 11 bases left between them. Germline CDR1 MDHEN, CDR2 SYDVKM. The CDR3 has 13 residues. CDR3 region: CASSRQNPYEQYF. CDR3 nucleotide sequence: TGTGCCAGCAGCCGACAGAACCCCTACGAGCAGTACTTC.

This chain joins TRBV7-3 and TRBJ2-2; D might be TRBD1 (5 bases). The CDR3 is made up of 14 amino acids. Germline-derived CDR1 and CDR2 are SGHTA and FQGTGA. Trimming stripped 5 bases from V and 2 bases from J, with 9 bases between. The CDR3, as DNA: TGTGCCAGCAGCCGGCGGACAAACACCGGGGAGCTGTTTTTT. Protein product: CASSRRTNTGELFF.

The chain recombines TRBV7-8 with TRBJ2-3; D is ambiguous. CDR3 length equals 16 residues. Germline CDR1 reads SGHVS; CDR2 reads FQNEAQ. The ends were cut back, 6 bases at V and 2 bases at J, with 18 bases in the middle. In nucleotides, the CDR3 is TGTGCCAGCAGACCTGACGTTGGCAGCCCCACAGATACGCAGTATTTT. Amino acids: CASRPDVGSPTDTQYF.

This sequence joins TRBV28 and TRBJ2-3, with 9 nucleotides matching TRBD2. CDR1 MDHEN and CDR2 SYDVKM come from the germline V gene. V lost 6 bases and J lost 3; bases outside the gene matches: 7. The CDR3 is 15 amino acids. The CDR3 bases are TGTGCCAGCAGGGGGGCTAGCGGGGAAACAGATACGCAGTATTTT. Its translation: CASRGASGETDTQYF.

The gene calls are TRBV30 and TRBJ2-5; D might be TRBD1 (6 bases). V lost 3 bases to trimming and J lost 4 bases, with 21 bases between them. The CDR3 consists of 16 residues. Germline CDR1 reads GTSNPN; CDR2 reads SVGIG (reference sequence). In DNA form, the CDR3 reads TGTGCCTGGAGGGTCGTCAGGGGATACGGGCGAGAGACCCAGTACTTC. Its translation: CAWRVVRGYGRETQYF.

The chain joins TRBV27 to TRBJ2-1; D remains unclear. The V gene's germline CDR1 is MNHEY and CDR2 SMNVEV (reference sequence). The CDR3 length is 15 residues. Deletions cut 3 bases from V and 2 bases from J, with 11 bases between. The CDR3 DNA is TGTGCCAGCAGTTTTAGGGCGCGGCCCTACAATGAGCAGTTCTTC. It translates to CASSFRARPYNEQFF.

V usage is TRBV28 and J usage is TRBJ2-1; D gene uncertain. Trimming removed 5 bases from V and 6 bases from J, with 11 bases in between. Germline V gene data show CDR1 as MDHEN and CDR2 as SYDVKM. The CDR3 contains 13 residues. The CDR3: CASSATVPNEQFF. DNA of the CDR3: TGTGCCAGCAGTGCTACAGTTCCCAATGAGCAGTTCTTC.

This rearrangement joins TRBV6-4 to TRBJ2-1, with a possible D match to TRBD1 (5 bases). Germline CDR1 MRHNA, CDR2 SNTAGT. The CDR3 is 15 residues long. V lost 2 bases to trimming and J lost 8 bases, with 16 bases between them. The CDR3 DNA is TGTGCCAGCAGTGACACTTCCCGACAGATCGATGAGCAGTTCTTC. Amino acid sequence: CASSDTSRQIDEQFF.

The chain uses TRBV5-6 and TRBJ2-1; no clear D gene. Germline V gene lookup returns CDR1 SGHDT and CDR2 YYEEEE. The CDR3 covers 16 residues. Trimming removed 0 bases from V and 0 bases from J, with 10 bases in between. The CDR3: CASSLETTSSYNEQFF. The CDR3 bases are TGTGCCAGCAGCTTGGAGACGACAAGCTCCTACAATGAGCAGTTCTTC.

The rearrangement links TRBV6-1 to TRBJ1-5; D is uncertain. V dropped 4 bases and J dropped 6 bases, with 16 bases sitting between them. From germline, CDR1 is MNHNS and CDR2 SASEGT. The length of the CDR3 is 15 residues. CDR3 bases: TGTGCCAGCAGTGGGGTAGGTACGTTTGGTCAGCCCCAGCATTTT. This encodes CASSGVGTFGQPQHF.

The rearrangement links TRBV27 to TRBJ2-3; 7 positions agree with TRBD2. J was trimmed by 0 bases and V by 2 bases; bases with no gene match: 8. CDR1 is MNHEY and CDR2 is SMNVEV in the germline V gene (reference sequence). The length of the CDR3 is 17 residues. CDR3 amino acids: CASSLGDYNPSTDTQYF. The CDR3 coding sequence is TGTGCCAGCAGTTTAGGGGACTACAACCCTAGCACAGATACGCAGTATTTT.

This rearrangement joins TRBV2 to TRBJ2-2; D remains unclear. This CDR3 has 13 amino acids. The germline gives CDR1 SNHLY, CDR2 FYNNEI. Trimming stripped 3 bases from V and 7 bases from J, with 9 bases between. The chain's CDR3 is CASSERIGGELFF. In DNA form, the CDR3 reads TGTGCCAGCAGTGAGAGGATAGGCGGGGAGCTGTTTTTT.

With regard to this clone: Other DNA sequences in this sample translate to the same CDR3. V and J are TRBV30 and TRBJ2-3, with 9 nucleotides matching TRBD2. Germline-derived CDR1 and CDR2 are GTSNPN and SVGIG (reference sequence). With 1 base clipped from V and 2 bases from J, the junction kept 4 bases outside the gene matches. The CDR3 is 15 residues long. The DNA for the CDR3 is TGTGCCTGGAGTGGGCTAGCGGGACCCACAGATACGCAGTATTTT. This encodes CAWSGLAGPTDTQYF.

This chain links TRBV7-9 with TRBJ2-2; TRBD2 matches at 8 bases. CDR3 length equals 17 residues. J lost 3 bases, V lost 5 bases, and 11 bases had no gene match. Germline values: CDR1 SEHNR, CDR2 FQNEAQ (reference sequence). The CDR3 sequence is CASSPLRAGDHTGELFF. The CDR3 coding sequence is TGTGCCAGCAGCCCCCTCCGAGCGGGAGACCACACCGGGGAGCTGTTTTTT.

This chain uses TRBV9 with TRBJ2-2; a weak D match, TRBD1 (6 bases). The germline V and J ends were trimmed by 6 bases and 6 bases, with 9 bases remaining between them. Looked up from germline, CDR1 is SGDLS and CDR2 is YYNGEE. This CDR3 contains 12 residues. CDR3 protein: CASTGDSGELFF. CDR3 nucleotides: TGTGCCAGCACAGGGGATTCCGGGGAGCTGTTTTTT.